This TCR beta chain was obtained from a study of T cell repertoires in ileal Crohn's disease. Time point here: neoterminal ileum biopsy at postoperative endoscopy, about 6 months after surgery. Study-wide points: Active smokers at surgery had more clonal expansions than non-smokers. Every patient over 26.8% clonality showed endoscopic recurrence.

The CDR3 has 14 residues. Unmatched junction bases numbered 6, after V lost 3 bases and J lost 8 bases. Germline V gives CDR1 KGHSH, CDR2 LQKENI. This table comes from immunoSEQ multiplex PCR, and its TCRdb copy is limited to in-frame clones, with some not included. The sample yields about 11,000 clones, 75% to 85% seen once. A remark on this clone: As yet, its antigen is unknown.

The sequence was obtained from an adult with Crohn's disease. Input material: ileal tissue. This chain joins TRBV18 and TRBJ1-2; 10 nucleotides match TRBD1. CDR3 residues: CASSPSGTGEGYTF. The DNA of the CDR3 is TGTGCCAGCTCACCTTCCGGGACAGGGGAAGGCTACACCTTC.